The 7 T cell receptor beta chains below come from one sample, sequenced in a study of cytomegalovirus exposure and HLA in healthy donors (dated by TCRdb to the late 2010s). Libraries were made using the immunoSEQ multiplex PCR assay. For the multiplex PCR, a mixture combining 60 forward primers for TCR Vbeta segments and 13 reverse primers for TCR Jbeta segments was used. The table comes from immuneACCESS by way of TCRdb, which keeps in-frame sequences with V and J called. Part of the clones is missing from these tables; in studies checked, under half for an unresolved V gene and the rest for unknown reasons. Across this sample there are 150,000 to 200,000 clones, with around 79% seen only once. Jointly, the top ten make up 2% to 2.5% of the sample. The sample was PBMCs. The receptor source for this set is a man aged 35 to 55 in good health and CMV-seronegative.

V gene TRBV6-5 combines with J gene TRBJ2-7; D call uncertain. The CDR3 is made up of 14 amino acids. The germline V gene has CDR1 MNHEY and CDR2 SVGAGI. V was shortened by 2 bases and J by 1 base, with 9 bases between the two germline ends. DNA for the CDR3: TGTGCCAGCAGTTACGCTCCCGAGTCCTACGAGCAGTACTTC. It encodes CASSYAPESYEQYF.

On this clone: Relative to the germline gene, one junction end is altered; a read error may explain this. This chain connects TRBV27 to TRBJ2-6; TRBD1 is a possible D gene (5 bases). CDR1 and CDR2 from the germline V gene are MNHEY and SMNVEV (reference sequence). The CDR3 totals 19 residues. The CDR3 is CASSFKGSETFSGANGLTF. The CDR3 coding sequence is TGTGCCAGCAGTTTTAAGGGGTCCGAAACCTTCTCTGGGGCCAACGGCCTGACTTTC.

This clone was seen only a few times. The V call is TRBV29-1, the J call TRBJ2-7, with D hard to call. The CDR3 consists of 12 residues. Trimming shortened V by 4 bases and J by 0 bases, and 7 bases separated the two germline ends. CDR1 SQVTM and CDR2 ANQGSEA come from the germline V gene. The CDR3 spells CSVGGGSYEQYF. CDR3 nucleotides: TGCAGCGTTGGAGGCGGCTCCTACGAGCAGTACTTC.

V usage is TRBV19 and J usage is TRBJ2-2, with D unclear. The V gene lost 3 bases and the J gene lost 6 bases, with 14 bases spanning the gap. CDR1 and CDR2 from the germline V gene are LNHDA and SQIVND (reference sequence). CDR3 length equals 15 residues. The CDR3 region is CASSIAVGFPGELFF. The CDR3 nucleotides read TGTGCCAGTAGTATTGCGGTCGGTTTTCCCGGGGAGCTGTTTTTT.

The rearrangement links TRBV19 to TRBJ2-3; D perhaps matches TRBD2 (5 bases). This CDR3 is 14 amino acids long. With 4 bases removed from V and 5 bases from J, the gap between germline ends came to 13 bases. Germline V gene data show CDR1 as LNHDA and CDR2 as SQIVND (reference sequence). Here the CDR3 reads CASSKRETGDTQYF. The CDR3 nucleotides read TGTGCCAGTAGTAAACGGGAAACCGGAGATACGCAGTATTTT.

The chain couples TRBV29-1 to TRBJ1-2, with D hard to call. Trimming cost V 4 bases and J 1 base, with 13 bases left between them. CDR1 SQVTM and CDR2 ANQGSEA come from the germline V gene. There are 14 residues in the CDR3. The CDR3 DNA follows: TGCAGCGTTGCGGCAGGAACCTTTAACTATGGCTACACCTTC. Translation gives CSVAAGTFNYGYTF.

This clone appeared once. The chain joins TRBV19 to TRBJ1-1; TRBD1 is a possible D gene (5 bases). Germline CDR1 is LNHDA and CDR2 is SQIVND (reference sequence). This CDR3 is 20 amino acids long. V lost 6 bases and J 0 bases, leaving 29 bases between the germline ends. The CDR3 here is CASSGRGEGFGAPMNTEAFF. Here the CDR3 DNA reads TGTGCCAGTAGCGGACGGGGGGAGGGGTTTGGGGCACCCATGAACACTGAAGCTTTCTTT.